These 16 T cell receptor beta chains were all obtained from the same sample, sequenced in a study of blood T cell repertoires in COVID-19. Only in-frame clones appear in the TCRdb table, and some are missing; sequencing was by immunoSEQ multiplex PCR. The sample consists of around 100,000 clones, more than 75% of them appearing once. The source material was peripheral blood. The source is a man in his 70s with acute or convalescent COVID-19.

The rearrangement joins TRBV6-5 to TRBJ1-2, with D possibly matching TRBD1 (6 bases). CDR1 MNHEY and CDR2 SVGAGI come from the germline V gene. Trimming cost V 5 bases and J 4 bases, with 14 bases left between them. The CDR3 covers 14 residues. CDR3 sequence reads: CASSTVQGFYGYTF. The CDR3, as DNA: TGTGCCAGCAGTACCGTACAGGGATTCTATGGCTACACCTTC.

The chain employs TRBV3-1 (or the pseudogene TRBV3-2) and TRBJ2-3; the D gene is possibly TRBD2 (6 bases). V shed 9 bases and J shed 0 bases, with 10 bases lying between them. This CDR3 contains 13 residues. The germline CDR1 and CDR2 sequences are LGHDT and YNNKEL (reference sequence). In nucleotides, the CDR3 is TGTGCCAGACCAGCGGGTAGCACAGATACGCAGTATTTT. Translation: CARPAGSTDTQYF.

This clone came up once. V and J are TRBV3-1 (or the pseudogene TRBV3-2) and TRBJ2-2; 7 bases match TRBD1. The CDR3 is 16 amino acids. V gave up 4 bases and J gave up 3 bases; unmatched junction bases: 8. Germline V lookup: CDR1 LGHDT, CDR2 YNNKEL (reference sequence). The CDR3 loop reads CASSPDRAFDTGELFF. CDR3 sequence (DNA): TGTGCCAGCAGCCCAGACAGGGCGTTTGACACCGGGGAGCTGTTTTTT.

The CDR3 DNA follows: TGTGCCAGCAGTTTACCACAGGGGGCAGACACTGAAGCTTTCTTT. It translates to CASSLPQGADTEAFF. This chain uses TRBV28 with TRBJ1-1; TRBD1 matches 9 bases. Trimming cost V 2 bases and J 3 bases; bases outside gene matches: 4. The CDR3 has 15 residues. Germline V gene lookup returns CDR1 MDHEN and CDR2 SYDVKM.

This chain connects TRBV15 to TRBJ2-1; TRBD2 is a possible D gene (5 bases). The CDR3 covers 16 residues. Germline V gene data show CDR1 as LNHNV and CDR2 as YYDKDF (reference sequence). Trimming took 1 base from V and 0 from J, leaving 10 bases between them. The DNA of the CDR3 is TGTGCCACCAGCAGAGCGACTACAAGCTCCTACAATGAGCAGTTCTTC. It encodes CATSRATTSSYNEQFF.

The chain uses TRBV28 and TRBJ2-4; D is unclear. The V and J ends lost 6 bases and 0 bases respectively, with 6 bases between them. The CDR3 has 13 residues. From germline, CDR1 is MDHEN and CDR2 SYDVKM. CDR3 amino acids: CASSHLAKNIQYF. The CDR3 bases are TGTGCCAGCAGCCACTTAGCCAAAAACATTCAGTACTTC. Filled out from reference TRBV28 and TRBJ2-4, the complete variable domain reads DVKVTQSSRYLVKRTGEKVFLECVQDMDHENMFWYRQDPGLGLRLIYFSYDVKMKEKGDIPEGYSVSREKKERFSLILESASTNQTSMYLCASSHLAKNIQYFGAGTRLSVL.

The chain is built from TRBV19 and TRBJ1-1, with 7 bases aligning to TRBD1. The CDR3 totals 14 residues. The V and J ends lost 5 bases and 5 bases, in that order; junction bases with no gene match: 8. CDR1 LNHDA and CDR2 SQIVND come from the germline V gene (reference sequence). CDR3 in amino acids: CASSARQGLTEAFF. CDR3 nucleotides: TGTGCCAGTAGTGCACGACAGGGATTAACTGAAGCTTTCTTT.

The chain is built from TRBV7-3 and TRBJ2-1; the match to TRBD2 covers 9 bases. This CDR3 spans 15 amino acids. The junction had 3 bases not matched to a gene; V was cut back by 1 base and J by 5 bases. Germline CDR1 and CDR2: SGHTA and FQGTGA. CDR3 sequence: CASSLSPSGDNEQFF. The CDR3 nucleotides read TGTGCCAGCAGCTTAAGCCCTAGCGGGGACAATGAGCAGTTCTTC.

The chain has TRBV30 and TRBJ1-5; 9 bases are shared with TRBD1. Germline V CDR1 and CDR2: GTSNPN, SVGIG (reference sequence). V trimming: 0 bases; J trimming: 4 bases; junction bases outside the gene matches: 10. The CDR3 sequence is 17 residues long. The CDR3 DNA follows: TGTGCCTGGAGTGTAAGAATGGGACAGGGTCATAATCAGCCCCAGCATTTT. Its protein product is CAWSVRMGQGHNQPQHF.

The chain carries TRBV5-1 and TRBJ1-2; D uncertain. V lost 5 bases, J lost 0 bases, and 11 bases lay in between. The germline CDR1 and CDR2 sequences are SGHRS and YFSETQ. This CDR3 has 14 amino acids. The CDR3 nucleotides read TGCGCCAGCAGGGTCGAGCCTTCTAACTATGGCTACACCTTC. Translating gives CASRVEPSNYGYTF.

This chain joins TRBV7-8 and TRBJ2-7; 9 bases are a match to TRBD2. The ends lost 1 base at V and 2 bases at J; junction bases unmatched: 6. The CDR3 contains 16 residues. Germline assignment: CDR1 SGHVS and CDR2 FQNEAQ. CDR3 sequence (DNA): TGTGCCAGCAGCTTAGGTTTTAGCGGGGGCCCCTACGAGCAGTACTTC. Protein sequence: CASSLGFSGGPYEQYF.

This rearrangement joins TRBV28 to TRBJ2-7; a possible D gene is TRBD1 (5 bases). The length of the CDR3 is 13 residues. Trimming stripped 2 bases from V and 2 bases from J, with 7 bases between. Germline V gene sequence: CDR1 MDHEN, CDR2 SYDVKM. The CDR3 bases are TGTGCCAGCAGTTTACGACAGCCCTACGAGCAGTACTTC. Its protein is CASSLRQPYEQYF. Looking up the rest from reference TRBV28 and TRBJ2-7 gives the full variable domain: DVKVTQSSRYLVKRTGEKVFLECVQDMDHENMFWYRQDPGLGLRLIYFSYDVKMKEKGDIPEGYSVSREKKERFSLILESASTNQTSMYLCASSLRQPYEQYFGPGTRLTVT.

The chain recombines TRBV6-4 with TRBJ2-7, with TRBD2 matching over 15 bases. Germline V gene data show CDR1 as MRHNA and CDR2 as SNTAGT. CDR3 length: 18 amino acids. J lost 2 bases, V lost 2 bases, and 7 bases had no gene match. The CDR3 DNA reads as TGTGCCAGCAGTGACGGGACTAGCGGGAGGTGTGAACCCTACGAGCAGTACTTC. It codes for CASSDGTSGRCEPYEQYF.

The chain carries TRBV28 and TRBJ1-1, with D uncertain. Per the germline V gene, CDR1 is MDHEN and CDR2 is SYDVKM. The V end was cut by 6 bases, the J end by 1 base, with 9 bases between. CDR3 length: 13 residues. This CDR3 is CASRQQENTEAFF. CDR3 bases: TGTGCCAGCAGGCAACAAGAGAACACTGAAGCTTTCTTT.

The CDR3 is CASRSTGAGANVLTF. CDR3 coding DNA: TGTGCCAGCAGGTCTACAGGGGCTGGGGCCAACGTCCTGACTTTC. This sequence joins TRBV6-5 and TRBJ2-6; 7 bases fit TRBD1. CDR3 size: 15 residues. Germline V gives CDR1 MNHEY, CDR2 SVGAGI. Trimming cost V 6 bases and J 2 bases; bases outside gene matches: 4.

The V call is TRBV5-8, the J call TRBJ1-5; TRBD1 matches 9 bases. V shed 4 bases and J 4 bases; nucleotides not matched to a gene: 3. From germline, CDR1 is SGHTS and CDR2 YDEGEE. The CDR3 sequence is 14 residues long. The CDR3 nucleotides are TGTGCCAGCAGCGGGGACAGGGAAAATCAGCCCCAGCATTTT. Translation gives CASSGDRENQPQHF.